These 29 T cell receptor beta chains originate from one sample sequenced in a study of beta chain features in type 1 diabetes. Of the isolated RNA, all was reverse transcribed, and so the sequenced material was expressed TCRB transcripts. TCRdb's copy holds only in-frame clones and misses some; the assay was immunoSEQ multiplex PCR. The repertoire holds about 130,000 clones, with around 9% as singletons. These receptors are not linked to any known antigen. Findings and limits, study-wide: People with Type 1 diabetes carried modestly yet significantly shorter TCRB CDR3s in all four CD4+ subsets.

The sequenced sample consisted of central memory CD4+ T cells from blood. These receptors were collected from a man under 40 with type 1 diabetes.

This clone showed up just a few times. The CDR3 spells CASSLYREAFF. The CDR3 coding sequence is TGTGCCAGCAGCTTGTACAGGGAAGCTTTCTTT. The J gene is TRBJ1-1, the V gene TRBV5-6; D is perhaps TRBD1 (5 bases). V was shortened by 1 base and J by 8 bases, with 6 bases between the two germline ends. The germline V gene encodes CDR1 SGHDT and CDR2 YYEEEE. The CDR3 has 11 residues.

This clone was counted only a few times. This chain connects TRBV5-1 to TRBJ2-1, with D unresolved. This CDR3 is 13 amino acids long. The ends were cut back, 3 bases at V and 9 bases at J, with 13 bases in the middle. CDR1 is SGHRS, CDR2 YFSETQ, per germline. The CDR3 spells CASSSTTLGEQFF. Written as DNA, the CDR3 is TGCGCCAGCAGCTCGACAACGTTGGGTGAGCAGTTCTTC.

The chain uses TRBV5-1 and TRBJ2-7; weak D call: TRBD1 (5 bases). The V end was cut by 4 bases, the J end by 3 bases, with 11 bases between. Germline CDR1 reads SGHRS; CDR2 reads YFSETQ. The CDR3 extends over 13 amino acids. CDR3: CASSPAGNYEQYF. The CDR3 nucleotides are TGCGCCAGCAGCCCCGCAGGGAACTACGAGCAGTACTTC.

The V gene is TRBV5-1, the J gene TRBJ2-7; D is perhaps TRBD1 (5 bases). Germline V gene lookup returns CDR1 SGHRS and CDR2 YFSETQ. The CDR3 is made up of 13 amino acids. Deletions cut 1 base from V and 6 bases from J, with 11 bases between. CDR3: CASSLLERGEQYF. The CDR3 DNA reads as TGCGCCAGCAGCTTGTTGGAAAGGGGCGAGCAGTACTTC.

The chain's CDR3 is CASSETSDSYEQYF. CDR3 sequence (DNA): TGTGCCAGCAGTGAAACTAGCGACTCCTACGAGCAGTACTTC. This rearrangement joins TRBV6-1 to TRBJ2-7; 7 bases match TRBD2. J gave up 0 bases and V 2 bases, and 1 base lay outside the gene matches. The length of the CDR3 is 14 residues. The germline V gene encodes CDR1 MNHNS and CDR2 SASEGT.

This clone turned up a few times. The V and J genes are TRBV5-1 and TRBJ2-1; 7 bases map to TRBD1. CDR1 is SGHRS, CDR2 YFSETQ, per germline. V shed 3 bases and J 8 bases; nucleotides not matched to a gene: 2. The CDR3 is 12 amino acids. CDR3 DNA: TGCGCCAGCAGCTCAGGACAGGATGAGCAGTTCTTC. It codes for CASSSGQDEQFF.

The chain couples TRBV15 to TRBJ2-5, with D hard to call. The end of the DNA aligns better with TRBJ2-7, so the J call may be wrong. There are 13 residues in the CDR3. The germline CDR1 and CDR2 sequences are LNHNV and YYDKDF (reference sequence). CDR3 residues: CATSKAVQREQYF. DNA for the CDR3: TGTGCCACCAGCAAGGCTGTTCAGCGCGAGCAGTACTTC.

This clone was observed a handful of times. The V gene is TRBV6-5, the J gene TRBJ2-3; 9 nucleotides align to TRBD1. Germline lookup yields CDR1 MNHEY and CDR2 SVGAGI. The CDR3 loop spans 14 amino acids. J lost 9 bases, V lost 5 bases, and 9 bases had no gene match. The CDR3 bases are TGTGCCAGCAGTCACCGGACAGGGGTTCTCACGCAGTATTTT. It translates to CASSHRTGVLTQYF.

The genes are TRBV2 and TRBJ2-5; 9 positions agree with TRBD2. This CDR3 has 15 residues. Germline loops: CDR1 SNHLY, CDR2 FYNNEI. Trimming at V came to 7 bases and at J to 5 bases, leaving 11 bases not matched to a gene. The CDR3 region has the DNA TGTGCCAGCACTTTGGCGGGGGGGCGATCGGAGACCCAGTACTTC. Its translation is CASTLAGGRSETQYF.

This clone has more than one count but fewer than ten. V usage is TRBV9 and J usage is TRBJ1-1; D call uncertain. Germline V lookup: CDR1 SGDLS, CDR2 YYNGEE. V lost 0 bases, J lost 4 bases, and 7 bases lay in between. This CDR3 is 13 amino acids long. CDR3 nucleotides: TGTGCCAGCAGCGTAGATACAGCCACTGAAGCTTTCTTT. Protein sequence: CASSVDTATEAFF.

The chain is built from TRBV7-9 and TRBJ1-5, with TRBD1 matching 7 bases. Losses at the gene ends were 5 bases for V and 7 bases for J; bases not matched to a gene: 17. The CDR3 is 17 amino acids. The germline V gene encodes CDR1 SEHNR and CDR2 FQNEAQ (reference sequence). CDR3 in DNA: TGTGCCAGCAGCCAAGGGTCAGACAGGGCCCTGCGGCAGCCCCAGCATTTT. As protein: CASSQGSDRALRQPQHF. Together with reference TRBV7-9 and TRBJ1-5, the CDR3 gives the full variable domain: DTGVSQNPRHKITKRGQNVTFRCDPISEHNRLYWYRQTLGQGPEFLTYFQNEAQLEKSRLLSDRFSAERPKGSFSTLEIQRTEQGDSAMYLCASSQGSDRALRQPQHFGDGTRLSIL.

This clone has only a few counts. The chain links TRBV30 to TRBJ1-1, with D perhaps TRBD1 (5 bases). Germline CDR1 reads GTSNPN; CDR2 reads SVGIG (reference sequence). CDR3 length equals 13 residues. Trimming cost V 1 base and J 11 bases, with 17 bases left between them. CDR3 protein: CAWSANAGRKAFF. The CDR3 DNA follows: TGTGCCTGGAGTGCAAACGCGGGGCGCAAGGCTTTCTTT. Using reference TRBV30 and TRBJ1-1 for the parts outside the CDR3, the full variable domain is SQTIHQWPATLVQPVGSPLSLECTVEGTSNPNLYWYRQAAGRGLQLLFYSVGIGQISSEVPQNLSASRPQDRQFILSSKKLLLSDSGFYLCAWSANAGRKAFFGQGTRLTVV.

DNA for the CDR3: TGCGCCAGCAGCCTCCGACAGGGCACGTTCACAGATACGCAGTATTTT. This sequence encodes CASSLRQGTFTDTQYF. The chain has TRBV4-3 and TRBJ2-3; TRBD1 matches 7 bases. The ends lost 4 bases at V and 2 bases at J; junction bases unmatched: 9. The CDR3 sequence is 16 residues long. Germline CDR1 and CDR2: LGHNA and YSLEER.

The chain employs TRBV27 and TRBJ2-5; TRBD1 aligns across 7 bases. J lost 0 bases, V lost 6 bases, and 7 bases had no gene match. Germline CDR1 is MNHEY and CDR2 is SMNVEV (reference sequence). There are 15 residues in the CDR3. The CDR3 DNA reads TGTGCCAGCAGCCGCGACAGGGATCACCAAGAGACCCAGTACTTC. Translated: CASSRDRDHQETQYF.

This clone was seen repeatedly, ten times or more. The chain is built from TRBV18 and TRBJ2-6, with a possible D match to TRBD2 (5 bases). CDR3 size: 14 residues. Germline V gene sequence: CDR1 KGHSH, CDR2 LQKENI. The V gene lost 6 bases and the J gene lost 1 base, with 7 bases spanning the gap. CDR3 DNA: TGTGCCAGCTCCCGGAGGTCTGGGGCCAACGTCCTGACTTTC. This codes for CASSRRSGANVLTF.

This clone was seen a few times. The CDR3 reads CASSLGQGAYGYTF. CDR3 nucleotides: TGTGCCAGCAGCTTAGGACAGGGGGCTTACGGCTACACCTTC. The chain has TRBV7-6 and TRBJ1-2; 10 nucleotides line up with TRBD1. This CDR3 is 14 amino acids long. CDR1 is SGHVS and CDR2 is FNYEAQ in the germline V gene. J was trimmed by 8 bases and V by 1 base; bases with no gene match: 4.

The chain links TRBV29-1 to TRBJ2-3, with TRBD2 matching 7 bases. Germline CDR1 SQVTM, CDR2 ANQGSEA. The length of the CDR3 is 13 residues. Here the CDR3 reads CAIAPGGTDTQYF. CDR3 DNA: TGCGCTATTGCCCCGGGGGGTACAGATACGCAGTATTTT.

This chain joins TRBV5-6 and TRBJ2-7, with 8 bases identical to TRBD1. The CDR3 sequence is 13 residues long. CDR1 is SGHDT, CDR2 YYEEEE, per germline. The V segment lost 4 bases and the J segment 4 bases; nucleotides outside the gene matches: 4. The CDR3 loop is CASSPDRAYEQYF. CDR3 in DNA: TGTGCCAGCAGCCCGGACAGGGCATACGAGCAGTACTTC.

The chain joins TRBV4-2 to TRBJ2-1; D is uncertain. The germline V gene has CDR1 LGHNA and CDR2 YNFKEQ. This CDR3 comprises 11 residues. V lost 5 bases to trimming and J lost 6 bases, with 5 bases between them. The CDR3, as DNA: TGTGCCAGCAGCTTGGCCAATGAGCAGTTCTTC. Translation gives CASSLANEQFF.

The sample holds a few counts of this clone. The same CDR3 can be traced to other DNA sequences in this sample. The chain is built from TRBV4-2 and TRBJ2-7, with 9 bases identical to TRBD1. The V segment lost 1 base and the J segment 2 bases; nucleotides outside the gene matches: 0. The CDR3 contains 14 residues. From germline, CDR1 is LGHNA and CDR2 YNFKEQ. The CDR3 loop reads CASSQGQGAYEQYF. The DNA for the CDR3 is TGTGCCAGCAGCCAAGGACAGGGGGCCTACGAGCAGTACTTC.

V and J are TRBV7-9 and TRBJ1-1, with TRBD1 matching over 7 bases. Germline CDR1 is SEHNR and CDR2 is FQNEAQ (reference sequence). V lost 1 base and J lost 6; bases outside the gene matches: 2. This CDR3 has 13 residues. As DNA, the CDR3 is TGTGCCAGCAGCTTAGGAGGGGGCTCTGAAGCTTTCTTT. Encoded protein: CASSLGGGSEAFF. Full variable domain (rest looked up from reference TRBV7-9 and TRBJ1-1): DTGVSQNPRHKITKRGQNVTFRCDPISEHNRLYWYRQTLGQGPEFLTYFQNEAQLEKSRLLSDRFSAERPKGSFSTLEIQRTEQGDSAMYLCASSLGGGSEAFFGQGTRLTVV.

The V gene is TRBV7-9, the J gene TRBJ1-2; TRBD1 might be the D (5 bases). The germline V gene has CDR1 SEHNR and CDR2 FQNEAQ (reference sequence). This CDR3 is built from 13 residues. Between the trimmed V and J ends, which lost 7 bases and 8 bases, there was a span of 17 bases. The CDR3 DNA follows: TGTGCCAGCACCAGGGCGCCCTCGCAGGGCTACACCTTC. It specifies CASTRAPSQGYTF.

V gene TRBV4-1 combines with J gene TRBJ2-7; TRBD2 is a possible D gene (6 bases). Germline CDR1 and CDR2: MGHRA and YSYEKL. CDR3 length: 14 amino acids. V shed 1 base and J shed 6 bases, with 13 bases lying between them. CDR3 DNA sequence: TGCGCCAGCAGCCAAGTAGGAACAGCGGGCGAGCAGTACTTC. Its protein is CASSQVGTAGEQYF.

The gene calls are TRBV30 and TRBJ1-6; D gene uncertain. CDR1 is GTSNPN and CDR2 is SVGIG in the germline V gene (reference sequence). The CDR3 has 15 residues. The CDR3 loop reads CAGKKGSSYNSPLHF. In DNA, the CDR3 is TGTGCTGGAAAGAAAGGGAGCTCCTATAATTCACCCCTCCACTTT. Full variable domain (rest looked up from reference TRBV30 and TRBJ1-6): SQTIHQWPATLVQPVGSPLSLECTVEGTSNPNLYWYRQAAGRGLQLLFYSVGIGQISSEVPQNLSASRPQDRQFILSSKKLLLSDSGFYLCAGKKGSSYNSPLHFGNGTRLTVT.

In this sample, this clone turned up many times. V and J are TRBV2 and TRBJ2-1, with TRBD2 matching 12 bases. Unmatched junction bases numbered 5, after V lost 3 bases and J lost 8 bases. The CDR3 runs to 15 residues. The germline CDR1 and CDR2 sequences are SNHLY and FYNNEI. CDR3 nucleotide sequence: TGTGCCAGCAGTGACCAGACTAGCGGGAGACATGAGCAGTTCTTC. This sequence encodes CASSDQTSGRHEQFF.

The chain recombines TRBV7-8 with TRBJ2-2; D gene ambiguous. Between the trimmed V and J ends, which lost 6 bases and 6 bases, there was a span of 11 bases. The CDR3 loop spans 13 amino acids. The germline gives CDR1 SGHVS, CDR2 FQNEAQ. In DNA, the CDR3 is TGTGCCAGCAGTTCCATTCCGGCCGGGGAGCTGTTTTTT. Its protein product is CASSSIPAGELFF. Full variable domain (remainder filled in from reference TRBV7-8 and TRBJ2-2): GAGVSQSPRYKVAKRGQDVALRCDPISGHVSLFWYQQALGQGPEFLTYFQNEAQLDKSGLPSDRFFAERPEGSVSTLKIQRTQQEDSAVYLCASSSIPAGELFFGEGSRLTVL.

This clone was seen only a few times. The chain joins TRBV27 to TRBJ2-7, with D perhaps matching TRBD1 (6 bases). CDR1 and CDR2 from the germline V gene are MNHEY and SMNVEV (reference sequence). The CDR3 consists of 14 residues. V lost 6 bases and J 6 bases, leaving 18 bases between the germline ends. The CDR3 DNA is TGTGCCAGCAGGGGGTGGGGGACAACTAGCGAGCAGTACTTC. This translates into CASRGWGTTSEQYF.

The V call is TRBV5-1, the J call TRBJ1-6; 9 bases are a match to TRBD1. Germline CDR1 is SGHRS and CDR2 is YFSETQ. The CDR3 has 15 residues. The V and J ends lost 4 bases and 6 bases, in that order; junction bases with no gene match: 5. The CDR3 spells CASSGGQGPNSPLHF. The CDR3 DNA reads TGCGCCAGCAGCGGGGGACAGGGTCCTAATTCACCCCTCCACTTT.

This clone appeared a few times. The CDR3: CASMRDLGTDTQYF. The CDR3 nucleotides are TGTGCCAGCATGCGGGACTTGGGCACAGATACGCAGTATTTT. The chain joins TRBV2 to TRBJ2-3, with D possibly matching TRBD2 (6 bases). The ends were cut back, 7 bases at V and 1 base at J, with 12 bases in the middle. This CDR3 comprises 14 residues. Germline V gene lookup returns CDR1 SNHLY and CDR2 FYNNEI.